One T cell receptor (beta chain) is described in this entry. The antigen this receptor binds is unknown. Base qualities are not at hand, and no much larger clone is one base apart. This entry belongs to a study of T cell changes during pregnancy in multiple sclerosis (dated by TCRdb to the late 2010s). General notes on the study: Changes in the T cell repertoire over the course of pregnancy were examined in this study in women with multiple sclerosis.

V trim: 0 bases; J trim: 0 bases; unmatched bases: 13. There are 21 amino acids in the CDR3, from cysteine to phenylalanine inclusive. Only the CDR3 portion is preserved as DNA: 63 bases, with reading frame beginning at the first base. CDR1 and CDR2 are read off the germline V gene as SGHDN and FVKESK. Receptor amplification or capture employed the immunoSEQ multiplex PCR assay. TCRdb re-hosts the immuneACCESS table, in-frame sequences only. Its copies lack some clones; in the studies checked, an unresolved V gene accounts for under half of them, and the cause for the rest is not known. For this sample the table gives 40,000 to 60,000 clones, of which 85% to 95% were detected only once. The ten largest account for approximately 0.62% of the sample.

The V and J genes are TRBV14 and TRBJ2-1, and 11 junctional nucleotides match TRBD2. This TCR came from a female donor with multiple sclerosis, enrolled in a pregnancy study. Source: CD4+ T cells from peripheral blood mononuclear cells, taken in the third trimester of pregnancy. The CDR3 is CASSQDGLAGGRPISYNEQFF. The DNA sequence is TGTGCCAGCAGCCAAGATGGCCTAGCGGGAGGCCGACCCATCTCCTACAATGAGCAGTTCTTC.